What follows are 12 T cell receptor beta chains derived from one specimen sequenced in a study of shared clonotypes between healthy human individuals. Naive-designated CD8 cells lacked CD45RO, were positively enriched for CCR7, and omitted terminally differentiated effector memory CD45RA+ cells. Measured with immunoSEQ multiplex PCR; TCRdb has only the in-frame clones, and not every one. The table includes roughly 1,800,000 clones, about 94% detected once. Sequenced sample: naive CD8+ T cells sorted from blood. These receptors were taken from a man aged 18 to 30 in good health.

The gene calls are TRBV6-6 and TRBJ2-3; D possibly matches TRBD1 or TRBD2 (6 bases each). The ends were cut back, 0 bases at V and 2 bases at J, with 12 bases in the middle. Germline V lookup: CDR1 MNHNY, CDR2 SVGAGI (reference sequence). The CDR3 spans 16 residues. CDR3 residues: CASSYSTRGDTDTQYF. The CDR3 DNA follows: TGTGCCAGCAGTTACTCGACGAGGGGGGACACAGATACGCAGTATTTT.

The CDR3 DNA sequence: TGCGCCAGCAGCCAAACTAGCGAGGAGTCCCACGAGCAGTACTTC. Translated, it gives CASSQTSEESHEQYF. The chain recombines TRBV4-3 with TRBJ2-7; 7 bases fit TRBD2. Germline-derived CDR1 and CDR2 are LGHNA and YSLEER. The CDR3 totals 15 residues. V lost 2 bases and J lost 5; bases outside the gene matches: 9.

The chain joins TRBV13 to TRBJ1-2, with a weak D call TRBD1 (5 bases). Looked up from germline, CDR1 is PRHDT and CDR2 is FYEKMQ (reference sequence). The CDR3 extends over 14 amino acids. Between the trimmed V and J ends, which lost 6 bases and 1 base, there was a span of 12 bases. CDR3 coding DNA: TGTGCCAGCAGAACGGGGCCGGATAACTATGGCTACACCTTC. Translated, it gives CASRTGPDNYGYTF. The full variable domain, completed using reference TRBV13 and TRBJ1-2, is AAGVIQSPRHLIKEKRETATLKCYPIPRHDTVYWYQQGPGQDPQFLISFYEKMQSDKGSIPDRFSAQQFSDYHSELNMSSLELGDSALYFCASRTGPDNYGYTFGSGTRLTVV.

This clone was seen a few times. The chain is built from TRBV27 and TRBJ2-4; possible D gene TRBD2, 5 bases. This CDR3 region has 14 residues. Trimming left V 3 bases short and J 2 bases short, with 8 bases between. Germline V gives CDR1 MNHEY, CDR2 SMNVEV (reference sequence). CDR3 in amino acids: CASSLAGSKNIQYF. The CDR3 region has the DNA TGTGCCAGCAGTTTGGCGGGTTCCAAAAACATTCAGTACTTC.

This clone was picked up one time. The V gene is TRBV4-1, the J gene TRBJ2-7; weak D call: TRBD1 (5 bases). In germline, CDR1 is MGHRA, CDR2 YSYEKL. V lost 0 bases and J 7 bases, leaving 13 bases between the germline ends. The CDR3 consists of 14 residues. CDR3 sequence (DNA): TGCGCCAGCAGCCAAGATTCCAGGGTTGGTGAGCAGTACTTC. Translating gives CASSQDSRVGEQYF.

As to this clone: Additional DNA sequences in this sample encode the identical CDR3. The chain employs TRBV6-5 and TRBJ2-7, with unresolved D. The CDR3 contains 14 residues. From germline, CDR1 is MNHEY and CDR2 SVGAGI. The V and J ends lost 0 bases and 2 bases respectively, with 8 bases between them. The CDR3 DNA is TGTGCCAGCAGTTACTCCGCCGGAACCTACGAGCAGTACTTC. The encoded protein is CASSYSAGTYEQYF.

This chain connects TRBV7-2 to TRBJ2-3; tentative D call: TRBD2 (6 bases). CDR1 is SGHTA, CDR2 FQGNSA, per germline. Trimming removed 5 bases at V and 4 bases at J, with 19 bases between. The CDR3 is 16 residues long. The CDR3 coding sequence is TGTGCCAGCAGCGAAAAGACTAGTTTCCTCCCAGATACGCAGTATTTT. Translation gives CASSEKTSFLPDTQYF.

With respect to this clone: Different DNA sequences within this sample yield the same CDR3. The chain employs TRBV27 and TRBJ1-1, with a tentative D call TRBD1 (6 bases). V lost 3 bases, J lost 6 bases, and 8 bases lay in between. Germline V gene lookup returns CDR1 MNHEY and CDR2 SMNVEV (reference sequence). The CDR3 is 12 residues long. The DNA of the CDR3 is TGTGCCAGCAGTTTCAGGGGTGCTGAAGCTTTCTTT. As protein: CASSFRGAEAFF.

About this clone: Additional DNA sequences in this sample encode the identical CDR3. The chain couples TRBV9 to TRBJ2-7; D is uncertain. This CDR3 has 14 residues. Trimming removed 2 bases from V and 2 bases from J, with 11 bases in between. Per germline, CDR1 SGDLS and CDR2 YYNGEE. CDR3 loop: CASSVTDGAYEQYF. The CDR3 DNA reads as TGTGCCAGCAGCGTTACGGATGGGGCCTACGAGCAGTACTTC.

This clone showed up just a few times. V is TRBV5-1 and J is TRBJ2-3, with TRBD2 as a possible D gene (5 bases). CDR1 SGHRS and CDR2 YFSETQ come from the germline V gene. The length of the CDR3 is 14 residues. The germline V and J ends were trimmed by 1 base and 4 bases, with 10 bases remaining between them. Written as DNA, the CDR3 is TGCGCCAGCAGCTTGCCTAGCTTTCCAGATACGCAGTATTTT. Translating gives CASSLPSFPDTQYF.

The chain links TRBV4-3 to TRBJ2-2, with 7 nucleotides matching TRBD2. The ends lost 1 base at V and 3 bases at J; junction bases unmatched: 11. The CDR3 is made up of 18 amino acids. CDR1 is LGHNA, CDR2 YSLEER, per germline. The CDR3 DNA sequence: TGCGCCAGCAGCCAAGTAGGGGAGGGTGGATTGGACACCGGGGAGCTGTTTTTT. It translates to CASSQVGEGGLDTGELFF.

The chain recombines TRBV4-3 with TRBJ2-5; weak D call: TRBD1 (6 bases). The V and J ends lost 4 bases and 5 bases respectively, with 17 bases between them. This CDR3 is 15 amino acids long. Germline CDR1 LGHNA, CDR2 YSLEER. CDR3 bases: TGCGCCAGCAGCCTAGTCGTTGGGGGCGGCGAGACCCAGTACTTC. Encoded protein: CASSLVVGGGETQYF.